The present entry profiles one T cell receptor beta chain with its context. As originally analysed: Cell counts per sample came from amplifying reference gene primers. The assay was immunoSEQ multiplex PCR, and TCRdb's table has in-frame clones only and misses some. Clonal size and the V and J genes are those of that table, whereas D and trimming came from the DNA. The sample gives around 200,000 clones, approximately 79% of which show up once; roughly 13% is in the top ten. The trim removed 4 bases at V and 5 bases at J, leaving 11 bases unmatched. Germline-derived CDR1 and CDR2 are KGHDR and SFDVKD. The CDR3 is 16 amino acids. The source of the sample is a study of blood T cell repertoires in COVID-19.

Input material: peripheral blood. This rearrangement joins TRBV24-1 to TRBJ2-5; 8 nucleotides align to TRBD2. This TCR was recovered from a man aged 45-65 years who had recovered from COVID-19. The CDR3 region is CATSERGAGVMETQYF. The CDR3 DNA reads TGTGCCACCAGTGAGAGGGGAGCGGGAGTGATGGAGACCCAGTACTTC.